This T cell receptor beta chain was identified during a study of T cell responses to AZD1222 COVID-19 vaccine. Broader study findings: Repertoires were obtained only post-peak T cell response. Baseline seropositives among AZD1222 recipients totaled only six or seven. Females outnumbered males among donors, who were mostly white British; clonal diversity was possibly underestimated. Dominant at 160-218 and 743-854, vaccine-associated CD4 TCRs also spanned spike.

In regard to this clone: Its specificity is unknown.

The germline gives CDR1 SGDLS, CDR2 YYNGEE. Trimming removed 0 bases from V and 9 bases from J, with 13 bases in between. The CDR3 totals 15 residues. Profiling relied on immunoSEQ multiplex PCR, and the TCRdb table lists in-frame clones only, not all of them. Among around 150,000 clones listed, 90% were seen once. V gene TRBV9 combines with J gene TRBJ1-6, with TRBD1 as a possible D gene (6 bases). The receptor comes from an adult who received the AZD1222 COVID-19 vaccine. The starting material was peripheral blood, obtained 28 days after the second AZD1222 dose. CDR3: CASSVAGTGPSPLHF. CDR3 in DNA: TGTGCCAGCAGCGTAGCTGGTACAGGGCCTTCACCCCTCCACTTT.